This is a list of T cell receptor beta chains from one sample in a study of blood T cell repertoires in COVID-19. Sequencing was performed with immunoSEQ multiplex PCR; in TCRdb, only in-frame clones are kept and a portion is missing. The sample consists of some 270,000 clones, approximately 89% of them appearing once. Sequencing was done on a sample of peripheral blood. Source of these receptors: a woman between 35 and 50 years old who had recovered from COVID-19. Both conserved end residues are part of each CDR3. A D gene is named only where the DNA matches it firmly. Clone size is not always given. Where it is, it says once, few, many or a class for expanded clones.

J | size | D | V | CDR3 | DNA
TRBJ2-2 | NA | TRBD2 | TRBV2 | CASSAIAGANTGELFF | TGTGCCAGCAGCGCTATAGCGGGAGCCAACACCGGGGAGCTGTTTTTT
TRBJ1-2 | once | NA | TRBV12-3/TRBV12-4 | CASSPDKLYGYTF | TGTGCCAGCAGTCCGGACAAACTCTATGGCTACACCTTC
TRBJ2-1 | NA | NA | TRBV19 | CASSRVSAYNEQFF | TGTGCCAGTAGTAGGGTCAGCGCATACAATGAGCAGTTCTTC
TRBJ2-1 | NA | TRBD2 | TRBV5-6 | CASSLGLVDYNEQFF | TGTGCCAGCAGCTTAGGACTAGTGGACTACAATGAGCAGTTCTTC
TRBJ2-3 | NA | NA | TRBV10-1 | CASSESVGGTQYF | TGCGCCAGCAGTGAGTCTGTCGGGGGTACGCAGTATTTT
TRBJ2-7 | NA | NA | TRBV4-2 | CASSQFTGTHYEQYF | TGTGCCAGCAGCCAATTCACCGGGACTCACTACGAGCAGTACTTC
TRBJ1-2 | NA | NA | TRBV12-3/TRBV12-4 | CAGARDHYGYTF | TGTGCCGGTGCCAGGGATCACTATGGCTACACCTTC
TRBJ1-2 | NA | NA | TRBV10-3 | CAISLGAGYGYTF | TGTGCCATCAGCCTTGGGGCAGGGTATGGCTACACCTTC
TRBJ2-2 | once | NA | TRBV4-1 | CASSQDFGGELFF | TGCGCCAGCAGCCAAGATTTCGGGGGGGAGCTGTTTTTT
TRBJ2-3 | NA | TRBD2 | TRBV6-2/TRBV6-3 | CASSTGLAGEVDTQYF | TGTGCCAGCAGTACGGGACTAGCGGGAGAGGTAGATACGCAGTATTTT
TRBJ2-5 | NA | NA | TRBV5-4 | CASSLPLSGFEETQYF | TGTGCCAGCAGCTTGCCCCTCTCGGGGTTTGAGGAGACCCAGTACTTC
TRBJ1-1 | NA | NA | TRBV13 | CASSLKGKGWETEAFF | TGTGCCAGCAGCTTAAAAGGGAAGGGATGGGAGACTGAAGCTTTCTTT
TRBJ1-2 | NA | NA | TRBV7-6 | CASSLNAGANYGYTF | TGTGCCAGCAGCTTAAATGCTGGAGCTAACTATGGCTACACCTTC
TRBJ1-2 | once | TRBD1 | TRBV10-1 | CASSSRQGDFGYTF | TGCGCCAGCAGTAGCAGACAGGGAGACTTCGGCTACACCTTC
TRBJ2-3 | NA | NA | TRBV13 | CASSLFSGRTQYF | TGTGCCAGCAGCTTATTCTCTGGGCGTACGCAGTATTTT
TRBJ2-1 | NA | TRBD2 | TRBV5-4 | CASSFITSGNNEQFF | TGTGCCAGCAGCTTTATAACTAGCGGAAACAATGAGCAGTTCTTC
TRBJ1-2 | NA | NA | TRBV3-1/TRBV3-2 | CASSPTKQGLGGYTF | TGTGCCAGCAGCCCAACGAAGCAGGGGCTGGGAGGCTACACCTTC
TRBJ1-1 | NA | TRBD1 | TRBV19 | CASNLDRANTEAFF | TGTGCCAGTAACCTGGACAGGGCGAACACTGAAGCTTTCTTT
TRBJ2-2 | NA | TRBD2 | TRBV19 | CASTPTGELGLAGGKAGELFF | TGTGCCAGTACCCCAACGGGTGAATTAGGACTAGCGGGAGGGAAAGCCGGGGAGCTGTTTTTT
TRBJ1-3 | NA | NA | TRBV9 | CASSADTSGNTIYF | TGTGCCAGCAGCGCCGACACCTCTGGAAACACCATATATTTT
TRBJ1-3 | NA | TRBD1 | TRBV10-3 | CAISIDRDRLNTIYF | TGTGCCATCAGCATCGACAGGGACCGATTAAACACCATATATTTT
TRBJ1-1 | once | TRBD1 | TRBV4-1 | CASSQQGATEAFF | TGCGCCAGCAGCCAACAGGGGGCGACTGAAGCTTTCTTT
TRBJ1-4 | once | NA | TRBV7-2 | CASSLGRRGGTNEKLFF | TGTGCCAGCAGCTTAGGTCGGAGGGGAGGAACTAATGAAAAACTGTTTTTT
TRBJ2-3 | NA | TRBD2 | TRBV18 | CASSPPRGLAGGDTQYF | TGTGCCAGCTCACCCCCCCGGGGACTAGCGGGAGGAGATACGCAGTATTTT
TRBJ1-5 | NA | TRBD1 | TRBV19 | CASSTTTGVGNQPQHF | TGTGCCAGTAGTACCACGACAGGGGTCGGCAATCAGCCCCAGCATTTT
TRBJ2-7 | NA | TRBD2 | TRBV18 | CASSPSGGGPYEQYF | TGTGCCAGCTCACCTAGCGGGGGGGGACCCTACGAGCAGTACTTC
TRBJ1-3 | NA | NA | TRBV10-3 | CAISPGGSGNTIYF | TGTGCCATCAGCCCGGGGGGCTCTGGAAACACCATATATTTT